What follows describes a single T cell receptor beta chain. Its antigen is not identified. This record belongs to a study of cytomegalovirus exposure and HLA in healthy donors. As for the study in general: Of the donors genotyped, approximately 400 in all, 65% to 90% fell in the Caucasian-associated ancestry cluster. Notes on the study in general: It was about 180 TCR beta chains that were listed as cytomegalovirus-associated.

Primers included in the PCR were 60 Vbeta and 13 Jbeta primers. Generated by immunoSEQ multiplex PCR, the TCRdb table keeps only in-frame clones and is missing some. Altogether roughly 80,000 clones are present, about four fifths being singletons, with the ten largest covering 1.5% to 2%. The clonotype comes from a woman in her twenties or thirties in good health and CMV-seronegative. The source material was PBMCs.

CDR3 residues: CASSAILAPGRDTQYF. CDR3 in DNA: TGTGCCAGCAGCGCGATCCTAGCGCCCGGGCGGGATACGCAGTATTTT. The J gene is TRBJ2-3, the V gene TRBV9, with a tentative D call TRBD2 (6 bases). Looked up from germline, CDR1 is SGDLS and CDR2 is YYNGEE. Trimming stripped 3 bases from V and 6 bases from J, with 20 bases between. The CDR3 covers 16 residues. Using reference TRBV9 and TRBJ2-3 for the parts outside the CDR3, the full variable domain is DSGVTQTPKHLITATGQRVTLRCSPRSGDLSVYWYQQSLDQGLQFLIQYYNGEERAKGNILERFSAQQFPDLHSELNLSSLELGDSALYFCASSAILAPGRDTQYFGPGTRLTVL.